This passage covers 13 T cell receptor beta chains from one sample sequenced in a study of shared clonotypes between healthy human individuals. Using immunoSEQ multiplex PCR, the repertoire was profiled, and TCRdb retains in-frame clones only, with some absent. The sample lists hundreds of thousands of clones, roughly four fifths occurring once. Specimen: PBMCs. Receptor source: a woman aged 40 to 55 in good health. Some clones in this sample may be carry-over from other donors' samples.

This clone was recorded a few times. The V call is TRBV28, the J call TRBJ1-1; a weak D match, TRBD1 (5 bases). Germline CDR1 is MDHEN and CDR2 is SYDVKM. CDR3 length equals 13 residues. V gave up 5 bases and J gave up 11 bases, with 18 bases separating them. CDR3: CASSPGTKLRAFF. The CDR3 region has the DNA TGTGCCAGCAGTCCCGGGACCAAGCTTAGGGCTTTCTTT.

The CDR3 reads CASSYDRYTEAFF. For the CDR3, the DNA is TGTGCCAGCAGTTACGACAGGTACACTGAAGCTTTCTTT. The V call is TRBV6-5, the J call TRBJ1-1, with D maybe TRBD1 (6 bases). The length of the CDR3 is 13 residues. Trimming removed 2 bases from V and 3 bases from J, with 7 bases in between. Germline V gene lookup returns CDR1 MNHEY and CDR2 SVGAGI.

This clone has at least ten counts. CDR3 nucleotides: TGTGCCAGCAGCGGAGAAGGGTGGGGCTACACCTTC. Encoded protein: CASSGEGWGYTF. This chain uses TRBV9 with TRBJ1-2; D ambiguous. Germline loops: CDR1 SGDLS, CDR2 YYNGEE. V dropped 3 bases and J dropped 8 bases, with 11 bases sitting between them. This CDR3 is 12 amino acids long.

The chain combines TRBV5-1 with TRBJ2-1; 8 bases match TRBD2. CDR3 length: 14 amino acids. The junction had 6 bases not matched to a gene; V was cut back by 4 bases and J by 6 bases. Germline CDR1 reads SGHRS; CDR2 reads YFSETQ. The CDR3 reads CASSEASGSNEQFF. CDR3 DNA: TGCGCCAGCAGCGAAGCTAGCGGGTCCAATGAGCAGTTCTTC.

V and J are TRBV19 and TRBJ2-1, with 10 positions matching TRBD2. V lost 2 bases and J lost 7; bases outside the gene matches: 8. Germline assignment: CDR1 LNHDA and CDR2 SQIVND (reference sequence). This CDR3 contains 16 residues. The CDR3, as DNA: TGTGCCAGTAGTATACTAGGGCTAGCGGGAGATAATGAGCAGTTCTTC. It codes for CASSILGLAGDNEQFF.

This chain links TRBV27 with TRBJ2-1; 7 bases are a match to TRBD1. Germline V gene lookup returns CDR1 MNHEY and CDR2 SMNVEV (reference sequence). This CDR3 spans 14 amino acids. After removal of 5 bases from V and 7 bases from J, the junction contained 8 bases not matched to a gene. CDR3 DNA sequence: TGTGCCAGCAGTCTGACAGGGCCTAGGAATGAGCAGTTCTTC. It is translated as CASSLTGPRNEQFF.

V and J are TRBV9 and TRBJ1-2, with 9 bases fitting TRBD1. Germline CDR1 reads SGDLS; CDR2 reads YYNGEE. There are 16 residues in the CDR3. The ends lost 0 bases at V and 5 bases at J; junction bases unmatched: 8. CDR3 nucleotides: TGTGCCAGCAGCGTAGGGGGACAGGGAGGTTATTATGGCTACACCTTC. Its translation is CASSVGGQGGYYGYTF.

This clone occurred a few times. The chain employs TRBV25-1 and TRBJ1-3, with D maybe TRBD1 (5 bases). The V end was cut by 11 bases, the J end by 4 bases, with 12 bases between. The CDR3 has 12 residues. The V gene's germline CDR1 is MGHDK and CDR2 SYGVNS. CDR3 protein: CAGAGDGNTIYF. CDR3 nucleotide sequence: TGTGCCGGAGCGGGGGACGGAAACACCATATATTTT.

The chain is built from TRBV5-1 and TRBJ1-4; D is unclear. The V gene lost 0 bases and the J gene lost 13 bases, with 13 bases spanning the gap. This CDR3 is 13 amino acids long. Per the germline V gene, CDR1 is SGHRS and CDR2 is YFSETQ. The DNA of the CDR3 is TGCGCCAGCAGCTTGGCCGGCTTGTCCGGACTGTTTTTT. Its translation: CASSLAGLSGLFF. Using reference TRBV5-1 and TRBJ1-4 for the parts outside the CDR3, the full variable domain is KAGVTQTPRYLIKTRGQQVTLSCSPISGHRSVSWYQQTPGQGLQFLFEYFSETQRNKGNFPGRFSGRQFSNSRSEMNVSTLELGDSALYLCASSLAGLSGLFFGSGTQLSVL.

Written as DNA, the CDR3 is TGTGCCAGCAGATCTATAACGAACACCGGGGAGCTGTTTTTT. Its translation is CASRSITNTGELFF. The rearrangement uses TRBV28 and TRBJ2-2; D call uncertain. The CDR3 loop spans 14 amino acids. CDR1 and CDR2 from the germline V gene are MDHEN and SYDVKM. Trimming stripped 6 bases from V and 0 bases from J, with 8 bases between.

Here the CDR3 reads CASSVGQGSGEAFF. The CDR3 DNA follows: TGTGCCAGCAGCGTCGGACAGGGGAGCGGTGAAGCTTTCTTT. The chain uses TRBV11-2 and TRBJ1-1; 9 bases fit TRBD1. Germline values: CDR1 SGHAT, CDR2 FQNNGV. The length of the CDR3 is 14 residues. Germline trimming cut 5 bases from V and 7 bases from J; bases unmatched to any gene: 8.

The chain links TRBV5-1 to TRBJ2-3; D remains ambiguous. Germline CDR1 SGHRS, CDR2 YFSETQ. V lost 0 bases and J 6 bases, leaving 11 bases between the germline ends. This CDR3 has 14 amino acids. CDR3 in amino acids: CASSLADWADTQYF. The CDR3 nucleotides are TGCGCCAGCAGCTTGGCAGACTGGGCGGATACGCAGTATTTT. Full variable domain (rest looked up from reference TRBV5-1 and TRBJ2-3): KAGVTQTPRYLIKTRGQQVTLSCSPISGHRSVSWYQQTPGQGLQFLFEYFSETQRNKGNFPGRFSGRQFSNSRSEMNVSTLELGDSALYLCASSLADWADTQYFGPGTRLTVL.

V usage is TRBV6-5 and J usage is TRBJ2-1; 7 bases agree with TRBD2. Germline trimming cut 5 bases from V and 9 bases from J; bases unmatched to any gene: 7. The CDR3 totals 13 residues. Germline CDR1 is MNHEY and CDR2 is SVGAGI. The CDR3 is CASSELASGEQFF. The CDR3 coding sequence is TGTGCCAGCAGTGAACTAGCGTCTGGTGAGCAGTTCTTC.